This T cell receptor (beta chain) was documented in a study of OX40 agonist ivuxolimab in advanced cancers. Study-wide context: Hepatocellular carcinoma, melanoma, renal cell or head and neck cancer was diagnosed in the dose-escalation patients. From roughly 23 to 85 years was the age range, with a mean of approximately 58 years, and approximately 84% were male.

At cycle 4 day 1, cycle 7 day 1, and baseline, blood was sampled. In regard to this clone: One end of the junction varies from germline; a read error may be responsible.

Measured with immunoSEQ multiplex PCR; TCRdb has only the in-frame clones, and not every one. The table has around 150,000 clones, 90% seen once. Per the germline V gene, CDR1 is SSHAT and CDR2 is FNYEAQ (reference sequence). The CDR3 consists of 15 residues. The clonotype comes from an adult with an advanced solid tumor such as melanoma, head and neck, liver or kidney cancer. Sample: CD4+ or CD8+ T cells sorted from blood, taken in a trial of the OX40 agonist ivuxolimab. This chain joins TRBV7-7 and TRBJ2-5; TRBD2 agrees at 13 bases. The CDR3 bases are TGTGCTAGCAGCCCCACTAGCGGGAGGGGGGAGACCCAGTACTTC. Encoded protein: CASSPTSGRGETQYF.